The rows below give T cell receptor beta chains drawn from one sample of a study of shared clonotypes between healthy human individuals. Measured with immunoSEQ multiplex PCR; TCRdb has only the in-frame clones, and not every one. The data contain 2.3 million or so clones, approximately 95% of them seen just once; the ten biggest clones take up 0.39%. The source material was naive CD4+ T cells from PBMCs. The receptor set was obtained from a man between 18 and 29 years old in good health. Some clones in this sample may be carry-over from other donors' samples. Both conserved end residues are part of each CDR3. Fields, in order: V gene, D gene, J gene, CDR3 length, CDR3 protein. The D gene is left open where the match is weak.

TRBV6-6,.,TRBJ1-3,16,CASSYRNRDRGNTIYF
TRBV30,.,TRBJ2-3,13,CAWSPGPFLTQYF
TRBV5-1,.,TRBJ1-4,16,CASSRGQARTNEKLFF
TRBV6-1,.,TRBJ1-1,14,CASSEQGGNTEAFF
TRBV10-3,.,TRBJ2-5,13,CAIKGTAQETQYF
TRBV27,.,TRBJ2-2,17,CASSLRRRDLNTGELFF
TRBV5-6,.,TRBJ1-5,15,CAPPQGHGDHQPQHF
TRBV4-1,.,TRBJ2-5,15,CASSQGQSLQETQYF
TRBV18,.,TRBJ2-2,15,CASSPNGQNTGELFF
TRBV5-4,.,TRBJ1-1,14,CASSLRVMNTEAFF
TRBV11-2,.,TRBJ1-2,14,CASRQDTRFYGYTF
TRBV2,TRBD1,TRBJ2-7,13,CASSGDRTYEQYF
TRBV9,.,TRBJ2-1,15,CASSPRAEPYNEQFF
TRBV2,.,TRBJ1-6,10,CASSYGSLHF
TRBV6-1,.,TRBJ1-1,14,CASSEAGRGAEAFF
TRBV5-1,TRBD2,TRBJ2-7,15,CASSSGPSGTYEQYF
TRBV15,TRBD1,TRBJ2-7,14,CATSTPGQHYEQYF
TRBV4-2,TRBD1,TRBJ1-5,14,CASSRLDRGQPQHF
TRBV6-5,.,TRBJ2-2,13,CASSPRGFGELFF
TRBV7-9,TRBD2,TRBJ2-1,17,CASSLGLSLAGTAEQFF
TRBV9,TRBD1,TRBJ2-7,13,CASSGQGDYEQYF
TRBV21-1,.,TRBJ2-5,15,CASSKGLGVRETQYF
TRBV7-3,.,TRBJ2-1,14,CASSLSPLGDEQFF
TRBV7-7,.,TRBJ2-7,13,CASSRPGEYEQYF
TRBV10-3,TRBD1,TRBJ2-7,13,CAIRNRGTYEQYF
TRBV27,.,TRBJ1-1,16,CASSINIRVPDTEAFF
TRBV2,.,TRBJ2-7,14,CASRGNSVAYEQYF
TRBV7-2,.,TRBJ1-3,17,CASSLDGWQRLGNTIYF
TRBV19,TRBD1,TRBJ2-7,13,CASSKTGGNEQYF
TRBV15,.,TRBJ1-1,15,CATSKGGGMNTEAFF
TRBV7-2,TRBD1,TRBJ2-7,14,CASSMRTGDYEQYF
TRBV29-1,.,TRBJ1-2,11,CSVPLNYGYTF
TRBV6-1,.,TRBJ1-4,14,CASSRGTSREKLFF
TRBV5-5,TRBD2,TRBJ2-3,15,CASSLGGSMTDTQYF
TRBV4-1,.,TRBJ2-2,16,CASSQDRGPYGGELFF
TRBV18,.,TRBJ2-4,15,CASSRFPGAKNIQYF
TRBV9,TRBD1,TRBJ1-1,14,CASSPRQGGTEAFF
TRBV7-2,.,TRBJ1-5,15,CASSLGPDSNQPQHF
TRBV9,.,TRBJ1-4,14,CASSVAGRGEKLFF
TRBV7-9,TRBD1,TRBJ2-5,16,CASSLGTGGEIETQYF